The following is a T cell receptor beta chain sequence with its context. Its antigen is undetermined. The data stem from a study of monozygotic twins with inflammatory bowel disease. Findings of the study overall: Fewer shared clonotypes with others were found in IBD patients than in healthy twins, especially with disease activity. Differing T cell subtypes remained indistinguishable.

Per sample, reverse transcription was split into eight reactions. Via template switching, UMIs carrying a 6-nucleotide sample barcode were introduced. TCRdb re-called the 5' RACE reads; every CDR3 protein appears as one record, without DNA. This listing includes 88,000 or so distinct CDR3 sequences. This TCR came from a human donor with ulcerative colitis or Crohn's disease, or a healthy co-twin of an affected twin (not recorded which). Specimen: blood.

CDR3 residues: CASSLWTSGGTDTQYF. V gene TRBV12-3 or TRBV12-4 combines with J gene TRBJ2-3; checking the TCRdb D call of TRBD2 is not possible without DNA. The CDR3 is 16 residues long.